Given below is one T cell receptor beta chain in context. Its antigen is currently unknown. The sample belongs to a study of somatic mutations in cytotoxic T cells in rheumatoid arthritis. For the study at large: A roughly 33 ml EDTA sample of patient blood was drawn right after diagnosis, before any treatment.

V shed 3 bases and J shed 3 bases, with 16 bases lying between them. The CDR3 is made up of 16 amino acids. From germline, CDR1 is SGDLS and CDR2 YYNGEE. Authors' analysis steps: Only a few patient CD8+ clones above 1% matched published virus-specific TCRB sequences. Repertoires were generated with immunoSEQ multiplex PCR, while TCRdb's copy carries only in-frame clones and drops some. That table is the source of V, J and clone size, and D and trimming were worked out from the DNA. The sample holds over 8,000 clones, around nine tenths seen once. Findings and limits, study-wide: CD8+ clonality rose with age in rheumatoid arthritis patients, not healthy controls. For about an eighth of the roughly 60 patients, a single CD8+ clone accounted for more than 20% of CD8+ cells.

This TCR was recovered from a woman under 30 with rheumatoid arthritis. Sequencing was carried out using CD8+ T cells sorted from blood. The chain has TRBV9 and TRBJ1-5, with a possible D match to TRBD1 (5 bases). The CDR3: CASSAGAAGPNQPQHF. In DNA form, the CDR3 reads TGTGCCAGCAGCGCCGGGGCGGCGGGGCCCAATCAGCCCCAGCATTTT.